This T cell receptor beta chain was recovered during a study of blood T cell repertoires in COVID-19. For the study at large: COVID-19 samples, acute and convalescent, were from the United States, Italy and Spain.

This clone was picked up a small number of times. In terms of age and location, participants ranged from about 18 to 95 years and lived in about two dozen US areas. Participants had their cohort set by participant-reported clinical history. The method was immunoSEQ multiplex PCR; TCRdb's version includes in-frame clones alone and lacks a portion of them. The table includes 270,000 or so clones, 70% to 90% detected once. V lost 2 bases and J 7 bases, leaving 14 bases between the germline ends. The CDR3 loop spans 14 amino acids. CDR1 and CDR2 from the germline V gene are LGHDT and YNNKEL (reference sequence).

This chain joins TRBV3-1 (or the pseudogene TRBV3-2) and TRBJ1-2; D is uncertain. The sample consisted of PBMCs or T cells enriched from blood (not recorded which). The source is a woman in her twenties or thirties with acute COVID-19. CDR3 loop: CASSQQPGSIGYTF. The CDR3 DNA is TGTGCCAGCAGCCAACAACCGGGTTCGATTGGCTACACCTTC.